One and the same sample provided the 5 T cell receptor beta chains below, sequenced in a study of tumor-infiltrating lymphocytes in localized non-small cell lung cancer. Profiling relied on immunoSEQ multiplex PCR, and the TCRdb table lists in-frame clones only, not all of them. The sample holds about 6,400 clones; about three quarters are singletons and the top ten take 16%. The sequencing sample was made of uninvolved lung tissue not adjacent to the tumor. These receptors were taken from a human donor with non-small cell lung cancer.

V gene TRBV7-9 combines with J gene TRBJ2-5, with unresolved D. V lost 1 base and J lost 1, with 10 bases in between. Germline V gene sequence: CDR1 SEHNR, CDR2 FQNEAQ (reference sequence). The CDR3 loop spans 15 amino acids. CDR3 sequence (DNA): TGTGCCAGCAGCTTAGTTGCAGGCTTCCAAGAGACCCAGTACTTC. This gives the protein CASSLVAGFQETQYF.

The V call is TRBV7-7, the J call TRBJ2-5, with 8 bases that match TRBD2. V trimming: 2 bases; J trimming: 2 bases; junction bases outside the gene matches: 4. CDR1 and CDR2 from the germline V gene are SSHAT and FNYEAQ (reference sequence). CDR3 length: 15 amino acids. In DNA, the CDR3 is TGTGCCAGCAGCTTACGAGCGGGGGTTCAAGAGACCCAGTACTTC. This encodes CASSLRAGVQETQYF. The whole variable domain, filled in from reference TRBV7-7 and TRBJ2-5, reads GAGVSQSPRYKVTKRGQDVTLRCDPISSHATLYWYQQALGQGPEFLTYFNYEAQPDKSGLPSDRFSAERPEGSISTLTIQRTEQRDSAMYRCASSLRAGVQETQYFGPGTRLLVL.

This clone was recorded a few times. The chain links TRBV25-1 to TRBJ2-2, with unresolved D. Between the trimmed V and J ends, which lost 4 bases and 4 bases, there was a span of 10 bases. The CDR3 length is 14 residues. CDR1 is MGHDK, CDR2 SYGVNS, per germline. CDR3 sequence reads: CASSGSDFTGELFF. CDR3 DNA: TGTGCCAGCAGTGGATCTGACTTCACCGGGGAGCTGTTTTTT. Supplemented by reference TRBV25-1 and TRBJ2-2, the full variable domain reads EADIYQTPRYLVIGTGKKITLECSQTMGHDKMYWYQQDPGMELHLIHYSYGVNSTEKGDLSSESTVSRIRTEHFPLTLESARPSHTSQYLCASSGSDFTGELFFGEGSRLTVL.

This clone has a handful of counts. This chain links TRBV5-1 with TRBJ1-4; D is perhaps TRBD1 (5 bases). The CDR3 extends over 14 amino acids. The germline V gene encodes CDR1 SGHRS and CDR2 YFSETQ. Trimming left V 4 bases short and J 4 bases short, with 11 bases between. In DNA, the CDR3 is TGCGCCAGCAGCCAAGACAGACTTAATGAAAAACTGTTTTTT. Translating it yields CASSQDRLNEKLFF.

J is TRBJ1-1 and V is TRBV5-8; D is unresolved. This CDR3 spans 15 amino acids. The ends were cut back, 0 bases at V and 5 bases at J, with 14 bases in the middle. The germline V gene has CDR1 SGHTS and CDR2 YDEGEE. The CDR3 loop reads CASSLVGFSETEAFF. The DNA for the CDR3 is TGTGCCAGCAGCTTGGTTGGCTTCTCGGAGACTGAAGCTTTCTTT.